The clone carrying this T cell receptor (beta chain) appeared a few times. Its target is not known. This record belongs to a study of CD8+ T cells in alopecia areata. Points from the study as a whole: Normal scalp showed lower clonality than lesional scalp, especially alopecia totalis/universalis. Tofacitinib delivered significant drops in scalp clonality and in expanded CD8+ clones among the top 100.

Documented treatment: oral pan-JAK inhibitor, 5-10 mg twice daily. The CDR3 is 13 residues long. The germline CDR1 and CDR2 sequences are SQVTM and ANQGSEA. The V gene lost 6 bases and the J gene lost 4 bases, with 13 bases spanning the gap. The authors extracted RNA and reverse transcribed it into cDNA as the sequencing template. Measured with immunoSEQ multiplex PCR; TCRdb has only the in-frame clones, and not every one. In the table there are about 190,000 clones, 45% to 75% of which are singletons. This TCR was sampled from a human donor with alopecia areata. The material sequenced was CD4+ T cells sorted from blood, taken at week 4, from a patient treated with tofacitinib. V usage is TRBV29-1 and J usage is TRBJ1-3; no reliable D call. The CDR3 nucleotides are TGCAGCGTCGATATGGACGCGGGAAACACCATATATTTT. This codes for CSVDMDAGNTIYF.